Listed below are T cell receptor beta chains from one sample, sequenced in a study of blood T cell repertoires in COVID-19. Some clones are missing from TCRdb's copy, which holds only in-frame ones; the method was immunoSEQ multiplex PCR. The sample consists of about 80,000 clones, roughly 80% of them appearing once. Sequencing was done on a sample of peripheral blood. Receptor source: a woman in her seventies with acute or convalescent COVID-19. The CDR3 runs from the conserved cysteine through the conserved F or W. The D gene is left open where the match is weak. Some rows mark clone size as missing; the rest say once, few, many or name a class of expanded clone.

CDR3: CASSVWDSANTGELFF
DNA: TGTGCCAGCAGCGTATGGGACAGTGCGAACACCGGGGAGCTGTTTTTT
D: TRBD1
V: TRBV9
size: -
J: TRBJ2-2

CDR3: CASGGGRETQYF
DNA: TGTGCCAGCGGGGGGGGCCGGGAGACCCAGTACTTC
D: -
V: TRBV12-3/TRBV12-4
size: -
J: TRBJ2-5

CDR3: CATSVGTGYGYTF
DNA: TGTGCCACCAGTGTCGGGACAGGGTATGGCTACACCTTC
D: TRBD1
V: TRBV24-1
size: -
J: TRBJ1-2

CDR3: CASSLRGSPDTQYF
DNA: TGCGCCAGCAGCCTACGCGGGAGTCCAGATACGCAGTATTTT
D: TRBD2
V: TRBV4-1
size: -
J: TRBJ2-3

CDR3: CASSPQGSGTGELFF
DNA: TGCGCCAGCAGCCCGCAGGGCTCCGGCACCGGGGAGCTGTTTTTT
D: -
V: TRBV10-1
size: -
J: TRBJ2-2

CDR3: CASSNRGSGRGAYEQYF
DNA: TGTGCCAGCAGCAACAGGGGTAGCGGGAGGGGGGCCTACGAGCAGTACTTC
D: TRBD2
V: TRBV5-5
size: -
J: TRBJ2-7

CDR3: CASSPRHGGGETQYF
DNA: TGTGCCAGCAGCCCACGGCACGGGGGAGGCGAGACCCAGTACTTC
D: -
V: TRBV7-6
size: -
J: TRBJ2-5

CDR3: CASSPNPAGNSPLHF
DNA: TGTGCCAGCTCACCAAACCCGGCGGGGAATTCACCCCTCCACTTT
D: -
V: TRBV18
size: once
J: TRBJ1-6

CDR3: CASGLWTGGFAKNIQYF
DNA: TGTGCTAGTGGTTTGTGGACAGGGGGTTTTGCCAAAAACATTCAGTACTTC
D: TRBD1
V: TRBV12-5
size: -
J: TRBJ2-4

CDR3: CASNLAGADNTIYF
DNA: TGTGCCAGCAACCTGGCAGGGGCAGATAACACCATATATTTT
D: -
V: TRBV5-4
size: -
J: TRBJ1-3

CDR3: CASSLGHASSVSVEQYF
DNA: TGCGCCAGCAGCTTGGGTCATGCCTCTTCCGTTTCAGTCGAGCAGTACTTC
D: -
V: TRBV5-1
size: -
J: TRBJ2-7

CDR3: CASTDRGLYNEQFF
DNA: TGTGCCAGTACCGACAGGGGGTTATACAATGAGCAGTTCTTC
D: TRBD1
V: TRBV19
size: -
J: TRBJ2-1

CDR3: CASRTGWPANTIYF
DNA: TGTGCCTCACGGACAGGATGGCCCGCAAACACCATATATTTT
D: TRBD1
V: TRBV30
size: -
J: TRBJ1-3

CDR3: CASSWSSDRLYEQYF
DNA: TGTGCCAGCAGCTGGTCTAGCGACAGACTCTACGAGCAGTACTTC
D: -
V: TRBV11-2
size: few
J: TRBJ2-7

CDR3: CASSLASGSTNEKLFF
DNA: TGCGCCAGCAGCTTGGCCTCGGGTTCAACTAATGAAAAACTGTTTTTT
D: -
V: TRBV5-1
size: -
J: TRBJ1-4

CDR3: CASSYYRGASGINEQFF
DNA: TGTGCCAGCAGCTATTATCGAGGGGCTAGCGGGATCAATGAGCAGTTCTTC
D: TRBD2
V: TRBV5-4
size: -
J: TRBJ2-1

CDR3: CASSLGNRDDTEAFF
DNA: TGTGCCAGCAGCTTAGGGAACAGGGATGACACTGAAGCTTTCTTT
D: -
V: TRBV11-1
size: -
J: TRBJ1-1

CDR3: CASKGVTEAFF
DNA: TGTGCCAGTAAAGGGGTTACTGAAGCTTTCTTT
D: -
V: TRBV19
size: -
J: TRBJ1-1

CDR3: CASSYGTGNTEAFF
DNA: TGTGCCAGCAGTTACGGGACAGGTAACACTGAAGCTTTCTTT
D: TRBD1
V: TRBV2
size: -
J: TRBJ1-1

CDR3: CASSENSPGWVYNQPQHF
DNA: TGTGCCAGCAGTGAAAACTCCCCGGGATGGGTGTACAATCAGCCCCAGCATTTT
D: -
V: TRBV6-1
size: few
J: TRBJ1-5

CDR3: CATSDFGRGRRSTGELFF
DNA: TGTGCCACCAGTGATTTCGGCAGGGGGCGTCGAAGTACCGGGGAGCTGTTTTTT
D: TRBD1
V: TRBV24-1
size: -
J: TRBJ2-2

CDR3: CASTQNTEAFF
DNA: TGTGCCAGCACCCAGAACACTGAAGCTTTCTTT
D: -
V: TRBV12-3/TRBV12-4
size: -
J: TRBJ1-1

CDR3: CASSRQIGGDTEAFF
DNA: TGCGCCAGCAGTCGTCAAATCGGGGGAGACACTGAAGCTTTCTTT
D: -
V: TRBV5-1
size: -
J: TRBJ1-1

CDR3: CAWSVRQGKAYSGNTIYF
DNA: TGTGCCTGGAGTGTAAGACAGGGGAAAGCCTACTCTGGAAACACCATATATTTT
D: TRBD1
V: TRBV30
size: -
J: TRBJ1-3

CDR3: CSGSVSGNTIYF
DNA: TGCAGCGGGTCAGTCTCTGGAAACACCATATATTTT
D: -
V: TRBV29-1
size: -
J: TRBJ1-3

CDR3: CASSSPTGIYEQYF
DNA: TGTGCCAGCAGTTCCCCGACAGGGATCTACGAGCAGTACTTC
D: TRBD1
V: TRBV28
size: -
J: TRBJ2-7

CDR3: CATAPDYQSYNEQFF
DNA: TGTGCCACAGCTCCGGACTACCAATCCTACAATGAGCAGTTCTTC
D: -
V: TRBV2
size: -
J: TRBJ2-1

CDR3: CASSSNLNPGNTIYF
DNA: TGTGCCAGCAGCTCTAATCTAAATCCTGGAAACACCATATATTTT
D: -
V: TRBV7-8
size: -
J: TRBJ1-3

CDR3: CASSQDLAGSSEQYF
DNA: TGTGCCAGCAGCCAAGACCTAGCGGGATCATCCGAGCAGTACTTC
D: TRBD2
V: TRBV4-2
size: once
J: TRBJ2-7

CDR3: CASSDPTGIVTGELFF
DNA: TGTGCCAGCAGTGATCCCACAGGGATAGTCACCGGGGAGCTGTTTTTT
D: -
V: TRBV25-1
size: -
J: TRBJ2-2